A selection of T cell receptor beta chains follows, all from one sample in a study of blood T cell repertoires in COVID-19. Some clones are missing from TCRdb's copy, which holds only in-frame ones; the method was immunoSEQ multiplex PCR. The table shows 140,000 or so clones, with around 79% occurring only once. Specimen: peripheral blood. Every receptor here comes from a man between 45 and 60 years old with active or convalescent COVID-19. The CDR3 runs from the conserved cysteine through the conserved F or W. Fields, in order: CDR3 length, J gene, V gene, clone size, CDR3 protein. Clone size is not always given. Where it is, it says once, few, many or a class for expanded clones.

len: 14
j_gene: TRBJ1-5
v_gene: TRBV19
abundance: .
CDR3aa: CASSSPGGIIPQHF

len: 18
j_gene: TRBJ1-1
v_gene: TRBV28
abundance: .
CDR3aa: CASSPGQGVLFPNTEAFF

len: 16
j_gene: TRBJ2-1
v_gene: TRBV5-5
abundance: .
CDR3aa: CASSLWLAGGGNEQFF

len: 15
j_gene: TRBJ2-5
v_gene: TRBV5-1
abundance: .
CDR3aa: CASSGDREALETQYF

len: 14
j_gene: TRBJ2-2
v_gene: TRBV10-3
abundance: .
CDR3aa: CAISDPRNTGELFF

len: 19
j_gene: TRBJ2-3
v_gene: TRBV6-1
abundance: many
CDR3aa: CASSAETGISGRSADTQYF

len: 14
j_gene: TRBJ1-1
v_gene: TRBV6-4
abundance: .
CDR3aa: CATRPGQGSTEAFF

len: 13
j_gene: TRBJ2-1
v_gene: TRBV28
abundance: few
CDR3aa: CASGQPSYNEQFF

len: 14
j_gene: TRBJ2-2
v_gene: TRBV19
abundance: .
CDR3aa: CASRGLPNTGELFF

len: 13
j_gene: TRBJ2-1
v_gene: TRBV5-6
abundance: .
CDR3aa: CASSSGTPGGQFF

len: 14
j_gene: TRBJ2-2
v_gene: TRBV19
abundance: .
CDR3aa: CASSGTGGTGELFF

len: 14
j_gene: TRBJ2-2
v_gene: TRBV3-1/TRBV3-2
abundance: .
CDR3aa: CASSRAGGTGELFF

len: 18
j_gene: TRBJ2-3
v_gene: TRBV11-3
abundance: .
CDR3aa: CASSSRSPQGLFTDTQYF

len: 13
j_gene: TRBJ2-7
v_gene: TRBV7-9
abundance: .
CDR3aa: CASSLGRSYEQYF

len: 16
j_gene: TRBJ2-3
v_gene: TRBV4-2
abundance: .
CDR3aa: CASSPPGGDSTDTQYF

len: 16
j_gene: TRBJ2-5
v_gene: TRBV5-1
abundance: .
CDR3aa: CASSLAGAGGQETQYF